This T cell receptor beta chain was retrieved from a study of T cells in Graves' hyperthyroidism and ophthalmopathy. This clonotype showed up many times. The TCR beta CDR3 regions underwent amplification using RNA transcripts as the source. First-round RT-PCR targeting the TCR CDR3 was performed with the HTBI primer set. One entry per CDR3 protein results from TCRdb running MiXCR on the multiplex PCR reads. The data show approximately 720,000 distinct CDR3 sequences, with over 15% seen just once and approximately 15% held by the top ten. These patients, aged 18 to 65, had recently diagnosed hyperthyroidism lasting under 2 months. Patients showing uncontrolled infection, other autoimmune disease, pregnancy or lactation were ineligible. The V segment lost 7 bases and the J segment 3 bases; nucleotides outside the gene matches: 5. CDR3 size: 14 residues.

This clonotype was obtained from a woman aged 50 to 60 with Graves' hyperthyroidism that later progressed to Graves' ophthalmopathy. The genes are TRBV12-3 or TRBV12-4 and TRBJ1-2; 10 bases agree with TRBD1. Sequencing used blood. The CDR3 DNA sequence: TGTGCCAGCACTACCGGACAGGGGGACTATGGCTACACCTTC. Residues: CASTTGQGDYGYTF.